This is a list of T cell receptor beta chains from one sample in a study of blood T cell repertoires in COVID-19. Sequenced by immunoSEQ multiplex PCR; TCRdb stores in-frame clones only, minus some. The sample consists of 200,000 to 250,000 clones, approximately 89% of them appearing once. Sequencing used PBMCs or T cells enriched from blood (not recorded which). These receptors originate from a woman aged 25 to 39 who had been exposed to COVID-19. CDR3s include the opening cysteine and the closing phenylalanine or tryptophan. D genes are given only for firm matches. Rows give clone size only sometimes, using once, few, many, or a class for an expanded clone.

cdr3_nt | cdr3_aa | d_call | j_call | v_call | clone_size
TGTGCCAGCAGTTACCGGCAGGAAGGAACTGAAGCTTTCTTT | CASSYRQEGTEAFF | . | TRBJ1-1 | TRBV6-5 | .
TGTGCCAGCAGTTCCGGCCGCCCTATGAGGGGCTACACCTTC | CASSSGRPMRGYTF | . | TRBJ1-2 | TRBV28 | .
TGCGCCAGCAGCTTCACTCTCCGTGAGCAGTTCTTC | CASSFTLREQFF | . | TRBJ2-1 | TRBV5-1 | once
TGTGCCAGTAGCCAGATTACCGGGACAGGCCCGAACACCGGGGAGCTGTTTTTT | CASSQITGTGPNTGELFF | TRBD1 | TRBJ2-2 | TRBV19 | .
TGTGCCAGTTCGCGCGGAGGCTTTAATCAGCCCCAGCATTTT | CASSRGGFNQPQHF | . | TRBJ1-5 | TRBV19 | .
TGCGCCAGCAGCCAAGTGGCAGGGGACTATGGCTACACCTTC | CASSQVAGDYGYTF | . | TRBJ1-2 | TRBV4-1 | .
TGTGCCACCAGTGGGCAACAGGGGTCCGCACACAATGAGCAGTTCTTC | CATSGQQGSAHNEQFF | TRBD1 | TRBJ2-1 | TRBV24-1 | .
TGCAGCGTTGATAGGACAGGGGTGAACACTGAAGCTTTCTTT | CSVDRTGVNTEAFF | TRBD1 | TRBJ1-1 | TRBV29-1 | few
TGTGCCAGATCCGACTACTCCAGGGGTCTTGGGAATGAGCAGTTCTTC | CARSDYSRGLGNEQFF | . | TRBJ2-1 | TRBV2 | few
TGTGCCAGCAGTTACCGGACTTCCCGAGGGAAAGAGACCCAGTACTTC | CASSYRTSRGKETQYF | . | TRBJ2-5 | TRBV7-9 | .
TGTGCCAGCAGCGTAGTACCAGGGGACGGGACCCAGTACTTC | CASSVVPGDGTQYF | . | TRBJ2-5 | TRBV9 | .
TGCGCCAGCAGTCCCAGGGCCGACTCTGGAAACACCATATATTTT | CASSPRADSGNTIYF | . | TRBJ1-3 | TRBV5-1 | .
TGTGCCAGCAGCTTTACTCCGGACAAAGGCTACACCTTC | CASSFTPDKGYTF | . | TRBJ1-2 | TRBV7-9 | .
TGCGCCAGCAGTGAGGGACTAGCGGGCCCCAATGAGCAGTTCTTC | CASSEGLAGPNEQFF | TRBD2 | TRBJ2-1 | TRBV10-1 | .
TGCAGTGCTAGACGCAGAGAAAAACTGTTTTTT | CSARRREKLFF | . | TRBJ1-4 | TRBV20-1 | .
TGTGCCAGCAGCTTAGTCCCGTTCGGCGGGGATACGCAGTATTTT | CASSLVPFGGDTQYF | . | TRBJ2-3 | TRBV7-2 | .
TGCAGCGCCACCACAGGGGGCCCCTACGAGCAGTACTTC | CSATTGGPYEQYF | TRBD1 | TRBJ2-7 | TRBV29-1 | .
TGTGCCAGCAGCTCACTTGCCAGGGGGCTCCACGAGCAGTACTTC | CASSSLARGLHEQYF | TRBD1 | TRBJ2-7 | TRBV5-4 | once
TGTGCCAGCAGTCAGACAAATGAAGCTTTCTTT | CASSQTNEAFF | . | TRBJ1-1 | TRBV6-5 | .
TGTGCCAGCGGGGACAGGAATAACTATGGCTACACCTTC | CASGDRNNYGYTF | TRBD1 | TRBJ1-2 | TRBV27 | .
TGTGCCAGCAGTTCCCTCTACGAGCAGTACTTC | CASSSLYEQYF | . | TRBJ2-7 | TRBV6-5 | .
TGCGCCAGCAGCCACAGGACTAGCTGGATGCACGAGCAGTACTTC | CASSHRTSWMHEQYF | TRBD2 | TRBJ2-7 | TRBV5-1 | .
TGTGCCAGCAGTAAACAGGGGGGTGGGACTGAAGCTTTCTTT | CASSKQGGGTEAFF | TRBD1 | TRBJ1-1 | TRBV6-6 | .
TGTGCCAGCTCACCATTCCCCGGACAGTCCTACGAGCAGTACTTC | CASSPFPGQSYEQYF | . | TRBJ2-7 | TRBV18 | .
TGTGCCAGCTCTAGATTCACTGAAGCTTTCTTT | CASSRFTEAFF | . | TRBJ1-1 | TRBV6-5 | .
TGTGCCAGCAGCCCAAAGCGGGGTCACAATGAGCAGTTCTTC | CASSPKRGHNEQFF | TRBD2 | TRBJ2-1 | TRBV28 | .
TGTGCCAGCAGCCAAGAAACGACACTTAATTCACCCCTCCACTTT | CASSQETTLNSPLHF | . | TRBJ1-6 | TRBV3-1/TRBV3-2 | .
TGCGCCAGCAGCCGAGACAGGGACTACGAGCAGTACTTC | CASSRDRDYEQYF | TRBD1 | TRBJ2-7 | TRBV4-1 | .
TGTGCCAGCAGTTCCGAGGGGGTGGACGCGAACACCGGGGAGCTGTTTTTT | CASSSEGVDANTGELFF | . | TRBJ2-2 | TRBV28 | .
TGTGCCAGCAGTTCCCTCGCGGGCGGGGAGCTGTTTTTT | CASSSLAGGELFF | . | TRBJ2-2 | TRBV6-2/TRBV6-3 | .
TGTGCCAGCAGACCCAACAGGGAGTGGTCTGAAGCTTTCTTT | CASRPNREWSEAFF | . | TRBJ1-1 | TRBV27 | .
TGTGCCAGCAGTAGGGGGCACACGGATTCGGGTCTTGATGGCTACACCTTC | CASSRGHTDSGLDGYTF | TRBD1 | TRBJ1-2 | TRBV2 | .
TGCGCCAGCAGCCAAACGGGACAGCCCTACGAGCAGTACTTC | CASSQTGQPYEQYF | TRBD1 | TRBJ2-7 | TRBV4-1 | .
TGTGCCAGCGCCGGGACTAGCGGGTTATACGAGCAGTACTTC | CASAGTSGLYEQYF | TRBD2 | TRBJ2-7 | TRBV2 | .
TGTGCCAGCACCGAAGGACTTGTCGACGAGCAGTACTTC | CASTEGLVDEQYF | . | TRBJ2-7 | TRBV28 | .
TGTGCCAGCAGCTCCTTCGACAGGGGCCTAGGAAACACCATATATTTT | CASSSFDRGLGNTIYF | TRBD1 | TRBJ1-3 | TRBV5-5 | .
TGTGCTAGTGGTTACAGGGCAGGGGATACGCAGTATTTT | CASGYRAGDTQYF | . | TRBJ2-3 | TRBV12-5 | .